Below, 21 T cell receptor beta chains from the same sample are listed, as sequenced in a study of vaccination and CD4 T cells after COVID-19. Oncomine TCR Beta short-read sequencing was applied to DNA from cultured CD4+ T cells. TCRdb re-derived calls from the PCR reads in MiXCR, one entry per CDR3 protein. The sample lists roughly 9,000 distinct CDR3 sequences; 45% to 55% were seen once. As to treatment: roughly 11-day PBMC culture with coronavirus spike peptide pools or control peptides (ViraFEST assay). Investigators obtained the unexposed donor's CD4+ T cells before the COVID-19 pandemic (2011-2018). No antigens are known for them. Sequences were obtained from CD4+ T cells from blood, cultured in vitro. These receptors were obtained from a human donor in good health.

This clonotype was seen a handful of times. The chain couples TRBV20-1 to TRBJ2-2; D might be TRBD1 (6 bases). Germline values: CDR1 DFQATT, CDR2 SNEGSKA (reference sequence). Trimming removed 6 bases at V and 3 bases at J, with 17 bases between. The CDR3 is made up of 15 amino acids. The CDR3 loop reads CSAPDPRGYTGELFF. CDR3 nucleotides: TGCAGTGCCCCTGACCCCAGGGGATACACCGGGGAGCTGTTTTTT.

The chain employs TRBV4-3 and TRBJ1-2; a weak D match, TRBD1 (6 bases). The germline CDR1 and CDR2 sequences are LGHNA and YSLEER. Trimming removed 0 bases at V and 1 base at J, with 12 bases between. CDR3 length: 16 residues. The CDR3 coding sequence is TGCGCCAGCAGCCAAGAAGCCGGACAGCTTAACTATGGCTACACCTTC. Protein: CASSQEAGQLNYGYTF.

V gene TRBV6-5 combines with J gene TRBJ2-7, with D perhaps TRBD2 (6 bases). The ends were cut back, 4 bases at V and 2 bases at J, with 15 bases in the middle. The CDR3 covers 15 residues. Germline assignment: CDR1 MNHEY and CDR2 SVGAGI. CDR3 region: CASSSIAVGPYEQYF. CDR3 nucleotide sequence: TGTGCCAGCAGTTCCATAGCGGTTGGCCCCTACGAGCAGTACTTC.

This clonotype was detected a few times. V gene TRBV27 combines with J gene TRBJ1-1; tentatively, D is TRBD1 (6 bases). This CDR3 is 16 amino acids long. Germline V gene sequence: CDR1 MNHEY, CDR2 SMNVEV (reference sequence). V lost 1 base and J 1 base, leaving 13 bases between the germline ends. The CDR3 DNA sequence: TGTGCCAGCAGTTTATTTAAGACAGGACAGAACACTGAAGCTTTCTTT. Translated: CASSLFKTGQNTEAFF.

The CDR3 DNA reads as TGTGCCAGCAGCCAAGACATCAACTCCTATGGCTACACCTTC. It is translated as CASSQDINSYGYTF. This sequence joins TRBV4-2 and TRBJ1-2, with no clear D. CDR3 size: 14 residues. CDR1 is LGHNA, CDR2 YNFKEQ, per germline. The ends were cut back, 0 bases at V and 4 bases at J, with 9 bases in the middle.

This clonotype was counted only a few times. The chain uses TRBV7-9 and TRBJ1-1; possible D gene TRBD1, 6 bases. The germline V gene has CDR1 SEHNR and CDR2 FQNEAQ (reference sequence). This CDR3 has 15 residues. Trimming left V 4 bases short and J 0 bases short, with 12 bases between. The chain's CDR3 is CASSSPWGLNTEAFF. CDR3 coding DNA: TGTGCCAGCAGCTCCCCTTGGGGGCTGAACACTGAAGCTTTCTTT.

Only a few counts were recorded for this clonotype. The chain combines TRBV7-2 with TRBJ2-2; no clear D. V was trimmed by 3 bases and J by 6 bases, leaving 5 bases between them. This CDR3 is 12 amino acids long. Germline-derived CDR1 and CDR2 are SGHTA and FQGNSA. CDR3 nucleotides: TGTGCCAGCAGCTTTGCTGCCGGGGAGCTGTTTTTT. The encoded protein is CASSFAAGELFF.

J is TRBJ1-2 and V is TRBV19; 12 nucleotides match TRBD1. The CDR3 covers 14 residues. Germline V lookup: CDR1 LNHDA, CDR2 SQIVND (reference sequence). V dropped 5 bases and J dropped 4; count of bases not matched to a gene: 2. CDR3 protein: CASSGDRGLYGYTF. CDR3 bases: TGTGCCAGTAGTGGGGACAGGGGGCTCTATGGCTACACCTTC.

V is TRBV4-1 and J is TRBJ1-5; TRBD1 might be the D (5 bases). Germline V gives CDR1 MGHRA, CDR2 YSYEKL. The CDR3 length is 16 residues. V lost 2 bases and J lost 2, with 13 bases in between. The chain's CDR3 is CASSQTVTRGNQPQHF. The CDR3 region has the DNA TGCGCCAGCAGCCAAACCGTTACCAGGGGCAATCAGCCCCAGCATTTT.

This clonotype was counted a few times. V gene TRBV2 combines with J gene TRBJ1-5, with TRBD1 matching 7 bases. The J segment lost 2 bases and the V segment lost 8 bases, leaving 6 bases of the junction unmatched. This CDR3 is 14 amino acids long. Germline V gene data show CDR1 as SNHLY and CDR2 as FYNNEI. The chain's CDR3 is CASHGGGGNQPQHF. The CDR3 DNA sequence: TGTGCCAGCCATGGAGGGGGCGGCAATCAGCCCCAGCATTTT.

CDR3 sequence: CSAPSGPRLYEQYF. CDR3 in DNA: TGCAGTGCCCCATCGGGGCCCCGTCTCTACGAGCAGTACTTC. The rearrangement links TRBV20-1 to TRBJ2-7; D assignment may be TRBD1 or TRBD2 (5 bases each). This CDR3 is 14 amino acids long. CDR1 is DFQATT and CDR2 is SNEGSKA in the germline V gene (reference sequence). V lost 6 bases and J lost 3, with 18 bases in between.

The rearrangement links TRBV10-3 to TRBJ1-5; D is perhaps TRBD1 (5 bases). The CDR3 is 13 amino acids. Trimming removed 7 bases at V and 7 bases at J, with 14 bases between. Germline V gene data show CDR1 as ENHRY and CDR2 as SYGVKD. For the CDR3, the DNA is TGTGCCATCAAGGGCAGGGAGGACCAGCCCCAGCATTTT. This gives the protein CAIKGREDQPQHF.

J is TRBJ2-1 and V is TRBV7-9, with 9 bases fitting TRBD2. CDR1 and CDR2 from the germline V gene are SEHNR and FQNEAQ (reference sequence). The length of the CDR3 is 17 residues. J was trimmed by 2 bases and V by 1 base; bases with no gene match: 6. CDR3 sequence: CASSLGGLAGTYNEQFF. CDR3 coding DNA: TGTGCCAGCAGCTTAGGGGGCCTAGCGGGGACCTACAATGAGCAGTTCTTC.

V and J are TRBV2 and TRBJ2-6; unclear D gene. Germline V CDR1 and CDR2: SNHLY, FYNNEI. The germline V and J ends were trimmed by 7 bases and 0 bases, with 10 bases remaining between them. The CDR3 consists of 15 residues. The CDR3 loop reads CASKSGFSGANVLTF. The CDR3 DNA reads as TGTGCCAGCAAGTCGGGTTTCTCTGGGGCCAACGTCCTGACTTTC.

The chain combines TRBV6-1 with TRBJ1-4, with 8 bases fitting TRBD1. This CDR3 has 19 amino acids. J was trimmed by 0 bases and V by 4 bases; bases with no gene match: 13. Germline V gene lookup returns CDR1 MNHNS and CDR2 SASEGT. CDR3 residues: CASSGGGQGLIATNEKLFF. The CDR3 DNA reads TGTGCCAGCAGTGGCGGAGGACAGGGCCTGATTGCAACTAATGAAAAACTGTTTTTT.

The chain links TRBV20-1 to TRBJ2-7, with 8 bases lining up with TRBD1. V trimming: 4 bases; J trimming: 2 bases; junction bases outside the gene matches: 7. The CDR3 is 14 amino acids. The germline gives CDR1 DFQATT, CDR2 SNEGSKA (reference sequence). CDR3 coding DNA: TGCAGTGCTAACCAGGGGGCCTTTACCTACGAGCAGTACTTC. Protein product: CSANQGAFTYEQYF.

V gene TRBV6-2 or TRBV6-3 combines with J gene TRBJ1-4; D call uncertain. CDR3 length: 11 residues. V lost 2 bases and J lost 8, with 3 bases in between. In germline, CDR1 is MNHEY, CDR2 SVGEGT. The CDR3 spells CASSYGEKLFF. The DNA for the CDR3 is TGTGCCAGCAGTTACGGAGAAAAACTGTTTTTT.

The chain is built from TRBV12-3 or TRBV12-4 and TRBJ2-7; weak D call: TRBD2 (5 bases). The CDR3 contains 13 residues. V was cut by 6 bases and J by 2 bases, with 11 bases left in between. This CDR3 is CASRRHGTYEQYF. As DNA, the CDR3 is TGTGCCAGCAGGAGACACGGGACCTACGAGCAGTACTTC.

This rearrangement joins TRBV12-3 or TRBV12-4 to TRBJ2-7, with D perhaps matching TRBD2 (5 bases). The CDR3 loop spans 12 amino acids. With 3 bases removed from V and 4 bases from J, the gap between germline ends came to 7 bases. The CDR3 DNA reads as TGTGCCAGCAGTTTGAGAGGGTACGAGCAGTACTTC. This codes for CASSLRGYEQYF.

The V gene is TRBV25-1, the J gene TRBJ2-1, with a possible D match to TRBD2 (6 bases). V shed 0 bases and J shed 8 bases, with 11 bases lying between them. The germline CDR1 and CDR2 sequences are MGHDK and SYGVNS. There are 14 residues in the CDR3. As DNA, the CDR3 is TGTGCCAGCAGTGAATATGGAGGGAGGCATGAGCAGTTCTTC. Encoded protein: CASSEYGGRHEQFF.

The chain carries TRBV12-5 and TRBJ1-2; D not certain. The germline V gene encodes CDR1 LGHNT and CDR2 FRNRAP. The V gene lost 0 bases and the J gene lost 8 bases, with 10 bases spanning the gap. The CDR3 spans 13 residues. The CDR3 DNA sequence: TGTGCTAGTGGTTTGGTAGCAGGTTGGGGCTACACCTTC. Translated: CASGLVAGWGYTF.